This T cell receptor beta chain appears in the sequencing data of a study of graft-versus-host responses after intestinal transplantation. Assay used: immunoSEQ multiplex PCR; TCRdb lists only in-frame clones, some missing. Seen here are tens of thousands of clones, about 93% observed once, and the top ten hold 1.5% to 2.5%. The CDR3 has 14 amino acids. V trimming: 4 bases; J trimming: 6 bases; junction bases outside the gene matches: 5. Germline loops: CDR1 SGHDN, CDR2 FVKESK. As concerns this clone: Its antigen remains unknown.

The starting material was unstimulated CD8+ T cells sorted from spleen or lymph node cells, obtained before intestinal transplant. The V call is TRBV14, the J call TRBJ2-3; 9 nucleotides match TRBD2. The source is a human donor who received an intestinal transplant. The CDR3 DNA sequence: TGTGCCAGCAGCCCCCTCGCGGGGGGGGATACGCAGTATTTT. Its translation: CASSPLAGGDTQYF.